This TCR beta chain was identified in a study of blood T cell repertoires in COVID-19 (dated by TCRdb to the early 2020s). In the study overall: The collaborator samples originated in the United States, Italy and Spain and spanned the acute and convalescent phases of COVID-19. The material from the prospective study consisted of cDNA or gDNA derived from T cells, B-cell-depleted T cells, or PBMCs. Subjects who had been exposed to COVID-19, were actively infected with it, or had recovered from it provided the deeply sampled blood TCRbeta repertoires that made up the dataset. The repertoires were released in a freely available public database intended as a resource for research on the immune response to SARS-CoV-2. Samples were obtained from the ongoing ImmuneRACE study (first 160 participants) and from about 1,300 subjects provided by 6 global collaborators. Sample metadata almost always included a de-identified subject ID, COVID-19 status, age in years and sex. Where available, HLA class I and class II types were taken from metadata supplied by the sample provider and were not determined by assay-based typing. The study at large found these results: The quantity of clinical and demographic metadata differed by source and by participant and was supplied without curation.

The immunoSEQ Assay, a bias-controlled multiplex PCR, was used to amplify TCRbeta CDR3 regions from genomic DNA. Turning to the authors' computational methods: Nucleated cell counts per sample were estimated from amplification of reference gene primers within the assay. Sequence reads were collapsed and filtered to measure the absolute abundance of every unique TCRbeta CDR3 rearrangement. For each sample, productive Simpson clonality was calculated by taking the square root of Simpson's diversity index across productive rearrangements. TCRdb obtained this table from immuneACCESS and retained in-frame rearrangements with V and J assigned. These tables miss some clones; where compared with another copy, unresolved V genes account for less than half of the shortfall, and the remainder is unexplained. V and J calls and clone size are copied from that table; D and trimming were computed from the DNA. The sample contains about 310,000 clones, roughly nine tenths of them found a single time. The ten largest clonotypes hold over 9% of the sample.

Concerning this clone itself: What this receptor recognizes is not known. Per-base quality was not reported, and no clone a single base away is much larger than it.

Participants in the prospective study were enrolled through a virtual design, were aged roughly 18 to 100 years, and lived in roughly 25 United States geographic areas. In the prospective study, participants were assigned to cohorts based on the clinical history participants reported in a screening survey and a study questionnaire. For ImmuneRACE Cohort 3, a participant was defined as recovered based on two consecutive negative NP/OP PCR tests, clearance by a healthcare professional, or resolution of symptoms. Mobile phlebotomists in the prospective study collected whole blood, serum and a nasopharyngeal or oropharyngeal swab from every participant. Participants in the prospective study had the option to provide additional blood draws and questionnaires over an approximately 2-month period. Prospective study blood samples were shipped either frozen or at room temperature before DNA extraction.

The CDR3 goes from the cysteine to the phenylalanine over 12 residues. Kept here is only the CDR3 DNA, which spans 36 bases and is read in frame from base 1. V is cut by 6 bases and J by 3 bases, and the space between the germline ends is 9 bases. For CDR1 and CDR2, the germline V gene lists ENHRY and SYGVKD. The TCR originated in a woman aged 30 to 39 who had recovered from COVID-19. The specimen was PBMCs or T cells enriched from blood (not recorded which). The rearrangement joined TRBV10-3 to TRBJ2-7; 6 matching bases give a weak D call of TRBD1. The sequence in DNA is TGTGCCATCAGCCCGGACAGCTACGAGCAGTACTTC. Its protein product is CAISPDSYEQYF.